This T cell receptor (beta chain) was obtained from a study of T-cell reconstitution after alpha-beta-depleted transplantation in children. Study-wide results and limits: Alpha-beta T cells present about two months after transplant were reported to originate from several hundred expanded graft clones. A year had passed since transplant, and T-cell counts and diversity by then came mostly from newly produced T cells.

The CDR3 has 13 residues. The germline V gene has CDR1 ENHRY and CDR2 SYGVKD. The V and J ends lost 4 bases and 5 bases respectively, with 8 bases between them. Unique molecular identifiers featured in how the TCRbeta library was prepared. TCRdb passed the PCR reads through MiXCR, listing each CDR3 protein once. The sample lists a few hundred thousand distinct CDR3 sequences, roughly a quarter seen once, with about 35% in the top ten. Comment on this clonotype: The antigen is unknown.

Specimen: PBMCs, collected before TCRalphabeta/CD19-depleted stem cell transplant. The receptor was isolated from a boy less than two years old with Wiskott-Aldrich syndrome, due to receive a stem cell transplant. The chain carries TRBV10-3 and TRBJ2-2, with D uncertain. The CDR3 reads CAISALGTGELFF. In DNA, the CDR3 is TGTGCCATCAGTGCTCTGGGGACCGGGGAGCTGTTTTTT.